This record covers a single TCR beta chain. Its antigen is currently unknown. A read error may explain this, as a much larger clone is one base away. The CDR3 totals 15 residues. Germline V gene data show CDR1 as MNHEY and CDR2 as SVGEGT. Amplification of TCR beta CDR3 regions used RNA as the template. RT-PCR in the first round (using the HTBI primer set) targeted the TCR CDR3. Via MiXCR, TCRdb re-called the multiplex PCR reads, giving one row per CDR3 protein. The sample has about 420,000 distinct CDR3 sequences, roughly an eighth seen once. Absent ophthalmopathy progression within 18 months defined stable Graves' hyperthyroidism. The source of the sample is a study of T cells in Graves' hyperthyroidism and ophthalmopathy. Study at large: Any treatment followed the collection of peripheral blood at initial diagnosis.

Whole-study results and caveats: Most clonotypes expanded in thyroid above 0.001 were likewise present in blood. Model-based prediction identified ophthalmopathy a median roughly six months prior to its onset.

Sequences were obtained from blood. The sequence was obtained from a woman aged 18-35 years with Graves' hyperthyroidism. V and J are TRBV6-2 or TRBV6-3 and TRBJ2-3, with 8 nucleotides matching TRBD1. CDR3: CASSKWDRSTDTRYF. CDR3 sequence (DNA): TGTGCCAGCAGCAAGTGGGACAGGAGCACAGATACGCGGTATTTT.